This TCR beta chain was profiled in a study of control samples from healthy donors and cancer patients. Libraries were prepared by immunoSEQ multiplex PCR; TCRdb keeps only in-frame clonotypes and omits some of them. The sample carries about 81,000 clones, 90% to 95% recorded once. In this sample, this clone turned up once. CDR1 and CDR2 (germline): LGHDT, YNNKEL (reference sequence). CDR3 size: 15 residues. The J segment lost 2 bases and the V segment lost 1 base, leaving 2 bases of the junction unmatched. The chain has TRBV3-1 (or the pseudogene TRBV3-2) and TRBJ2-5, with 9 bases identical to TRBD2. Input material: blood. The source of this sequence is a woman aged 18 to 35 in good health. Written as DNA, the CDR3 is TGTGCCAGCAGCCAAGGGCTAGCGGGGCAAGAGACCCAGTACTTC. It codes for CASSQGLAGQETQYF.